The clone carrying this T cell receptor (beta chain) was seen ten or more times. This entry comes from a study of identical twins. Germline V CDR1 and CDR2: DFQATT, SNEGSKA (reference sequence). The CDR3 loop spans 16 amino acids. V was pared by 6 bases and J by 2 bases, with 15 bases of the junction left unmatched. Each CDR3 protein is one row after TCRdb ran MiXCR on the 5' RACE reads. The sample has around 670,000 distinct CDR3 sequences, 5.5% to 6.5% seen once. The chain carries TRBV20-1 and TRBJ2-7, with 8 bases lining up with TRBD2. Specimen: naive T cells sorted from blood. This TCR was sampled from a man between 18 and 35 years old in good health. For the CDR3, the DNA is TGCAGTGCCCAAACCTATAACGCGGGAGGAGCCTACGAGCAGTACTTC. Translation gives CSAQTYNAGGAYEQYF.